Detailed here is one T cell receptor beta chain. This clone came up a few times. Its antigen is still unknown. The junction departs from the called germline gene at one end, perhaps through a read error. For TCR beta library preparation, 1.5 to 2.5 micrograms of genomic DNA were extracted from the cryopreserved PBMCs. Longitudinal blood samples from CLL patients on ibrutinib monotherapy underwent high-throughput TCR beta sequencing. The patients took part in an open-label, single-center phase 2 trial of ibrutinib monotherapy. These data belong to a study of cytotoxic CD8 clonotypes in ibrutinib-treated CLL (dated by TCRdb to the early 2020s). Looking at the study overall: The cohort had 11 to 12 relapsed/refractory and approximately 14 treatment-naive patients; about 17 were IGHV unmutated. Partial responses were observed in some 24 patients and complete responses in 2; after a median follow-up of roughly 72 months, remission was maintained in around 14 patients and progression was observed in some 12. Cryopreserved peripheral blood mononuclear cells were obtained before treatment, at response, and at either sustained remission or disease progression. Response samples were taken after a median of approximately eleven months on treatment, ranging from about 6 to 36 months. Of the roughly 86 people in the trial, approximately 26 had longitudinal samples available. On average, each sample had roughly 260,000 productive templates and tens of thousands of productive rearrangements.

A MiSeq instrument was used for deep resolution sequencing, which targeted depths ranging from 1 in 1 million up to 1 in 200,000 T cells, with coverage averaging 10x for each clonotype. TCR beta libraries were generated with the immunoSEQ hsTCRB Kit. In the paper's pipeline: ImmunoSEQ Data Assistant and ImmunoSEQ Analyzer were used for data analysis, and V, D and J genes were assigned according to IMGT definitions. Clonality, which ranges from 0 to 1, was calculated as one minus the normalized Shannon entropy of productive rearrangement frequencies. Only overrepresented clonotypes making up at least 0.05% of each patient's repertoire were included in the public clonotype analysis. Thirteen repertoires from age-matched healthy donors, obtained from immuneACCESS, served as clonality controls. Held by TCRdb, this immuneACCESS table contains in-frame sequences only and omits some clones. Under half of the omission traces to an unresolved V gene where checked; the cause of the rest is unknown. That table is the source of V, J and clone size, and D and trimming were worked out from the DNA. Here the sample has more than 9,000 clones; about 59% occur a single time. The ten largest clones capture roughly 25% of the sample.

Study-wide conclusions, independent of this receptor: Public clonotypes were rare and either shrank or stayed stable during treatment, and the rise in clonality at ibrutinib response reflected expansion of private clonotypes. Clonality rose at ibrutinib response, remained stable during sustained remission, and dropped back toward baseline at progression. At baseline, clonality was higher than in age-matched healthy donors and showed a strong correlation with circulating CD8+ T-cell counts. Sampling times were not matched between patients in sustained remission and patients whose disease was progressing, and lymph node repertoires were not examined.

The CDR3, from cysteine to phenylalanine, totals 14 residues. Only the CDR3 DNA stays, 42 bases, in frame from base 1. Sequences LNHDA (CDR1) and SQIVND (CDR2) are obtained from the germline V gene (reference sequence). The sequences come from PBMCs, collected before ibrutinib treatment. The receptor was isolated from a human donor with chronic lymphocytic leukemia. The chain couples TRBV19 to TRBJ2-5, with TRBD2 identical over 7 junction bases. The CDR3: CASSGRASQGTQYF. The DNA is TGTGCCAGTAGTGGGAGGGCGTCTCAAGGGACCCAGTACTTC.